The clone carrying this T cell receptor beta chain has more than one count but fewer than ten. Its target is not known. This entry belongs to a study of cytomegalovirus exposure and HLA in healthy donors. Study results and limitations: Cytomegalovirus status was reportedly diagnosed by the classifier with high sensitivity and specificity. HLA-A and HLA-B allele assignments for most subjects were reportedly predicted accurately using TCR beta sequences. Versus the roughly 700-donor mean, an Asian-associated ancestry cluster reportedly showed fewer N-insertions in a later analysis.

PCR primers comprised 60 Vbeta and 13 Jbeta primers. The assay was immunoSEQ multiplex PCR, and TCRdb's table has in-frame clones only and misses some. The sample comprises around 100,000 clones, approximately 70% of which are singletons, and around 8.2% rests with the top ten. V was pared by 5 bases and J by 8 bases, with 22 bases between. This CDR3 region has 16 residues. Looked up from germline, CDR1 is SGHTA and CDR2 is FQGNSA. This TCR was recovered from a man aged 25-45 years in good health and CMV-seropositive. The sample taken for sequencing was PBMCs. The J gene is TRBJ2-1, the V gene TRBV7-2; possible D gene TRBD2, 5 bases. The CDR3 DNA follows: TGTGCCAGCAGCGAGAGGTGGCAGCGAGGGAGCGATGAGCAGTTCTTC. This translates into CASSERWQRGSDEQFF.